This T cell receptor beta chain was profiled in a study of blood T cell repertoires in COVID-19. The V and J ends lost 0 bases and 3 bases respectively, with 12 bases between them. CDR1 is SGHTA and CDR2 is FQGNSA in the germline V gene. The CDR3 runs 16 residues. Assay: immunoSEQ multiplex PCR; the TCRdb copy retains only in-frame clones and omits some. The sample yields some 80,000 clones, about 80% seen once. This chain joins TRBV7-2 and TRBJ1-3; a possible D gene is TRBD1 (6 bases). The specimen was peripheral blood. The receptor was isolated from a man older than 75 with acute or convalescent COVID-19. CDR3 loop: CASSLATGSYGNTIYF. CDR3 in DNA: TGTGCCAGCAGCTTAGCCACAGGGAGTTATGGAAACACCATATATTTT.